What follows are 32 T cell receptor beta chains derived from one specimen sequenced in a study of PD-1 blockade in classical Hodgkin lymphoma. Clones were sequenced by immunoSEQ multiplex PCR, and TCRdb holds only the in-frame ones, with some missing. The profile covers over 9,000 clones, with approximately 83% appearing a single time and approximately 1.5% taken by the ten largest. Specified time point: cycle 4 day 1 (C4D1), after five to seven weeks of nivolumab. Relapses following autologous stem cell transplantation were seen in all patients, with brentuximab vedotin exposure varying. Negative selection with magnetic separation was used to purify CD4+ T cells from thawed PBMCs. The sequencing used CD4+ T cells from blood, collected before the fourth cycle of nivolumab. The origin of the receptors is a human donor with classical Hodgkin lymphoma.

The chain combines TRBV9 with TRBJ2-1; 7 nucleotides agree with TRBD1. The V and J ends lost 0 bases and 6 bases, in that order; junction bases with no gene match: 3. CDR1 and CDR2 from the germline V gene are SGDLS and YYNGEE. The CDR3 sequence is 14 residues long. The CDR3 reads CASSVGGTANEQFF. The CDR3 DNA reads TGTGCCAGCAGCGTAGGAGGGACAGCCAATGAGCAGTTCTTC.

This clone came up once. CDR3 in amino acids: CASSRGSFQETQYF. The CDR3, as DNA: TGTGCCAGCTCACGCGGGTCGTTCCAAGAGACCCAGTACTTC. This chain uses TRBV18 with TRBJ2-5, with a weak D call TRBD2 (5 bases). Trimming removed 4 bases at V and 1 base at J, with 10 bases between. This CDR3 spans 14 amino acids. Germline assignment: CDR1 KGHSH and CDR2 LQKENI.

The gene calls are TRBV4-2 and TRBJ1-6, with a possible D match to TRBD1 (5 bases). The length of the CDR3 is 18 residues. Trimming left V 0 bases short and J 0 bases short, with 12 bases between. The V gene's germline CDR1 is LGHNA and CDR2 YNFKEQ. The CDR3 spells CASSQDRGKSSYNSPLHF. Written as DNA, the CDR3 is TGTGCCAGCAGCCAAGATAGGGGCAAGAGCTCCTATAATTCACCCCTCCACTTT.

This rearrangement joins TRBV27 to TRBJ1-5; weak D call: TRBD1 (6 bases). The CDR3 is made up of 17 amino acids. Germline CDR1 and CDR2: MNHEY and SMNVEV (reference sequence). Trimming took 5 bases from V and 5 from J, leaving 22 bases between them. CDR3 sequence: CASSPEWWGGADQPQHF. For the CDR3, the DNA is TGTGCCAGCAGTCCAGAGTGGTGGGGGGGGGCAGATCAGCCCCAGCATTTT.

V is TRBV7-9 and J is TRBJ1-5; weak D call: TRBD1 (5 bases). The CDR3 loop spans 18 amino acids. CDR1 is SEHNR, CDR2 FQNEAQ, per germline (reference sequence). Trimming removed 4 bases from V and 0 bases from J, with 19 bases in between. In nucleotides, the CDR3 is TGTGCCAGCAGCTCCACAGGAACCCACCCCTATAGCAATCAGCCCCAGCATTTT. As protein: CASSSTGTHPYSNQPQHF.

The genes are TRBV4-2 and TRBJ2-7; the D is unclear. Germline V gives CDR1 LGHNA, CDR2 YNFKEQ. V was shortened by 6 bases and J by 6 bases, with 18 bases between the two germline ends. This CDR3 has 14 amino acids. The CDR3 is CASRNKGVQGEQYF. The CDR3 DNA reads as TGTGCCAGCAGGAATAAGGGTGTACAAGGCGAGCAGTACTTC.

The chain uses TRBV25-1 and TRBJ1-2, with D perhaps TRBD1 (5 bases). CDR1 and CDR2 (germline): MGHDK, SYGVNS. This CDR3 contains 13 residues. Trimming took off 8 bases at V and 7 bases at J, with 17 bases between the two ends. CDR3 protein: CASAPGGVSGYTF. Written as DNA, the CDR3 is TGTGCCAGCGCCCCGGGAGGGGTTAGTGGCTACACCTTC.

This clone has a handful of counts. V usage is TRBV4-3 and J usage is TRBJ2-7; 7 bases line up with TRBD1. CDR1 LGHNA and CDR2 YSLEER come from the germline V gene. The CDR3 totals 16 residues. Unmatched junction bases numbered 6, after V lost 0 bases and J lost 1 base. Here the CDR3 reads CASSQDWGTASYEQYF. CDR3 coding DNA: TGCGCCAGCAGCCAAGATTGGGGGACAGCTTCCTACGAGCAGTACTTC.

The chain carries TRBV7-8 and TRBJ2-3; a possible D gene is TRBD2 (7 bases). Trimming removed 5 bases at V and 4 bases at J, with 16 bases between. The CDR3 is 15 amino acids. Germline CDR1 SGHVS, CDR2 FQNEAQ. The chain's CDR3 is CASSPRGGLADTQYF. The DNA for the CDR3 is TGTGCCAGCAGCCCGAGGGGGGGGTTAGCAGATACGCAGTATTTT.

The rearrangement joins TRBV5-1 to TRBJ2-7, with 13 nucleotides matching TRBD2. This CDR3 has 16 residues. Germline values: CDR1 SGHRS, CDR2 YFSETQ. The junction had 7 bases not matched to a gene; V was cut back by 4 bases and J by 3 bases. Here the CDR3 reads CASSHGGLAGFYEQYF. For the CDR3, the DNA is TGCGCCAGCAGCCACGGGGGACTAGCGGGATTCTACGAGCAGTACTTC.

The chain joins TRBV7-2 to TRBJ1-5, with D unresolved. Germline V gene lookup returns CDR1 SGHTA and CDR2 FQGNSA. The ends were cut back, 8 bases at V and 6 bases at J, with 20 bases in the middle. The CDR3 runs 15 residues. CDR3: CASSPRPTLTQPQHF. CDR3 sequence (DNA): TGTGCCAGCTCACCACGCCCCACCCTGACTCAGCCCCAGCATTTT.

This chain connects TRBV4-2 to TRBJ2-3; no definite D call. The CDR3 is made up of 15 amino acids. The germline V and J ends were trimmed by 0 bases and 0 bases, with 7 bases remaining between them. Germline CDR1 reads LGHNA; CDR2 reads YNFKEQ. This CDR3 is CASSQDRGSTDTQYF. CDR3 coding DNA: TGTGCCAGCAGCCAAGATCGTGGGAGCACAGATACGCAGTATTTT.

The chain recombines TRBV28 with TRBJ1-3; TRBD1 agrees at 10 bases. The CDR3 is made up of 15 amino acids. Trimming at V came to 5 bases and at J to 6 bases, leaving 7 bases not matched to a gene. In germline, CDR1 is MDHEN, CDR2 SYDVKM. CDR3 bases: TGTGCCAGCAGTATAGGGACAGGGGCTACAAACACCATATATTTT. Amino acids: CASSIGTGATNTIYF. Complete variable domain (other parts from reference TRBV28 and TRBJ1-3): DVKVTQSSRYLVKRTGEKVFLECVQDMDHENMFWYRQDPGLGLRLIYFSYDVKMKEKGDIPEGYSVSREKKERFSLILESASTNQTSMYLCASSIGTGATNTIYFGEGSWLTVV.

There are a few counts of this clone. The chain is built from TRBV29-1 and TRBJ2-1; D is possibly TRBD1 (6 bases). Germline values: CDR1 SQVTM, CDR2 ANQGSEA. The CDR3 extends over 11 amino acids. CDR3 sequence (DNA): TGCGTACAGGGCTCCTACAATGAGCAGTTCTTC. Translating it yields CVQGSYNEQFF.

This clone was recorded once. The rearrangement uses TRBV10-3 and TRBJ2-3, with 7 nucleotides matching TRBD1. V was clipped by 2 bases and J by 4 bases; unmatched bases: 6. The germline V gene has CDR1 ENHRY and CDR2 SYGVKD. This CDR3 has 15 residues. The CDR3 reads CAISETSTGSDTQYF. DNA for the CDR3: TGTGCCATCAGTGAGACCTCGACAGGGTCAGATACGCAGTATTTT.

The chain recombines TRBV7-2 with TRBJ2-5; 8 bases map to TRBD1. Losses at the gene ends were 2 bases for V and 1 base for J; bases not matched to a gene: 12. The germline CDR1 and CDR2 sequences are SGHTA and FQGNSA. This CDR3 is built from 18 residues. The CDR3 DNA follows: TGTGCCAGCAGCTTAAGAACCGGGACAGGATACGCCCAAGAGACCCAGTACTTC. It specifies CASSLRTGTGYAQETQYF.

The chain recombines TRBV6-4 with TRBJ1-1, with 7 positions matching TRBD1. CDR3 length: 12 amino acids. Germline trimming cut 1 base from V and 8 bases from J; bases unmatched to any gene: 1. Germline V gene data show CDR1 as MRHNA and CDR2 as SNTAGT. The CDR3 DNA sequence: TGTGCCAGCAGTGACTACAGGGGCGAAGCTTTCTTT. It translates to CASSDYRGEAFF.

This chain connects TRBV30 to TRBJ1-1, with 7 bases matching TRBD1. Germline CDR1 is GTSNPN and CDR2 is SVGIG (reference sequence). CDR3 length equals 11 residues. V was pared by 4 bases and J by 5 bases, with 1 base of the junction left unmatched. CDR3 sequence: CAWIQGTEAFF. Here the CDR3 DNA reads TGTGCCTGGATACAGGGGACTGAAGCTTTCTTT.

This chain uses TRBV14 with TRBJ2-3, with 7 bases aligning to TRBD2. Trimming cost V 1 base and J 3 bases; bases outside gene matches: 7. This CDR3 contains 16 residues. Germline values: CDR1 SGHDN, CDR2 FVKESK. The CDR3, as DNA: TGTGCCAGCAGCCAAGTTGTGGGAGGGCCGACAGATACGCAGTATTTT. Translation: CASSQVVGGPTDTQYF.

V and J are TRBV2 and TRBJ1-6; D not resolved. Germline CDR1 is SNHLY and CDR2 is FYNNEI. This CDR3 contains 16 residues. The V end was cut by 4 bases, the J end by 5 bases, with 15 bases between. The CDR3 spells CASSGWGETDNSPLHF. In DNA form, the CDR3 reads TGTGCCAGCAGTGGATGGGGAGAGACCGATAATTCACCCCTCCACTTT.

This chain uses TRBV11-3 with TRBJ2-1, with D unresolved. This CDR3 is built from 13 residues. With 2 bases removed from V and 7 bases from J, the gap between germline ends came to 9 bases. Per germline, CDR1 SGHNT and CDR2 YENEEA. In nucleotides, the CDR3 is TGTGCCAGCAGCTTACGGCTGGGGAATGAGCAGTTCTTC. Protein sequence: CASSLRLGNEQFF.

The J gene is TRBJ1-2, the V gene TRBV4-2, with D uncertain. V was trimmed by 2 bases and J by 6 bases, leaving 10 bases between them. This CDR3 comprises 13 residues. Germline CDR1 reads LGHNA; CDR2 reads YNFKEQ. The CDR3 sequence: CASSQTDADGYTF. The CDR3 DNA reads as TGTGCCAGCAGCCAAACGGATGCCGATGGCTACACCTTC.

This rearrangement joins TRBV5-1 to TRBJ2-3, with D perhaps TRBD1 or TRBD2 (6 bases each). The V and J ends lost 1 base and 1 base respectively, with 13 bases between them. The CDR3 runs 16 residues. Germline CDR1 reads SGHRS; CDR2 reads YFSETQ. CDR3 DNA: TGCGCCAGCAGCTTGATACCGGGGGCGGGCACAGATACGCAGTATTTT. Translation: CASSLIPGAGTDTQYF.

This clone was detected only a few times. The gene calls are TRBV2 and TRBJ1-1; D not certain. Germline CDR1 SNHLY, CDR2 FYNNEI. The ends were cut back, 6 bases at V and 8 bases at J, with 22 bases in the middle. The CDR3 runs to 15 residues. In DNA form, the CDR3 reads TGTGCCAGCAGGGCCCTCGGGTCGGCAGTAGGCGAAGCTTTCTTT. This codes for CASRALGSAVGEAFF.

J is TRBJ1-1 and V is TRBV18; no clear D gene. Germline assignment: CDR1 KGHSH and CDR2 LQKENI. The ends were cut back, 3 bases at V and 9 bases at J, with 11 bases in the middle. The CDR3 is made up of 12 amino acids. The CDR3 loop reads CASSPELTQAFF. CDR3 coding DNA: TGTGCCAGCTCACCGGAGTTAACCCAAGCTTTCTTT.

The chain links TRBV2 to TRBJ1-2, with D possibly TRBD1 on 5 matching bases. Between the trimmed V and J ends, which lost 8 bases and 5 bases, there was a span of 21 bases. The CDR3 runs 15 residues. The V gene's germline CDR1 is SNHLY and CDR2 FYNNEI. This chain's CDR3 is CASGNPGTMSYGYTF. CDR3 bases: TGTGCCAGCGGAAATCCCGGGACTATGTCGTATGGCTACACCTTC.

The chain carries TRBV7-2 and TRBJ1-3, with D possibly being TRBD1 (5 bases). CDR1 is SGHTA, CDR2 FQGNSA, per germline. The CDR3 runs to 15 residues. V dropped 5 bases and J dropped 1 base, with 12 bases sitting between them. The CDR3 nucleotides are TGTGCCAGCAGCGCCAACCCAGGGTCTGGAAACACCATATATTTT. This encodes CASSANPGSGNTIYF.

This CDR3 reads CASSPGDNLFSGANVLTF. CDR3 nucleotide sequence: TGTGCCAGCAGCCCCGGGGACAATTTATTCTCTGGGGCCAACGTCCTGACTTTC. The chain has TRBV27 and TRBJ2-6, with a weak D call TRBD1 (6 bases). Trimming stripped 6 bases from V and 0 bases from J, with 18 bases between. CDR1 is MNHEY, CDR2 SMNVEV, per germline (reference sequence). The CDR3 sequence is 18 residues long.

This chain connects TRBV4-1 to TRBJ2-7; 12 nucleotides align to TRBD1. V shed 4 bases and J 1 base; nucleotides not matched to a gene: 5. The CDR3 totals 16 residues. The germline CDR1 and CDR2 sequences are MGHRA and YSYEKL. CDR3 DNA: TGCGCCAGCAGCCTCGGGACAGGGGGCTCGTCCTACGAGCAGTACTTC. Translation: CASSLGTGGSSYEQYF.

The chain recombines TRBV19 with TRBJ2-7; D unresolved. Germline CDR1 reads LNHDA; CDR2 reads SQIVND (reference sequence). Trimming took 8 bases from V and 3 from J, leaving 20 bases between them. This CDR3 spans 15 amino acids. CDR3 nucleotides: TGTGCCAGTCAAGAAGGGTCTTCGGGTAACTACGAGCAGTACTTC. Its translation is CASQEGSSGNYEQYF.

The gene calls are TRBV7-3 and TRBJ2-1; 10 bases agree with TRBD1. V lost 2 bases to trimming and J lost 4 bases; unmatched junction nucleotides: 2. In germline, CDR1 is SGHTA, CDR2 FQGTGA. This CDR3 is 15 amino acids long. CDR3 nucleotides: TGTGCCAGCAGCTTAGGACAGGGGGGATACAATGAGCAGTTCTTC. This translates into CASSLGQGGYNEQFF.

The CDR3 DNA sequence: TGTGCCAGCAGCCAGGACAGGGGGCGAGGCTATGGCTACACCTTC. Encoded protein: CASSQDRGRGYGYTF. The chain has TRBV7-2 and TRBJ1-2; TRBD1 matches at 11 bases. Per germline, CDR1 SGHTA and CDR2 FQGNSA. This CDR3 has 15 amino acids. The J segment lost 4 bases and the V segment lost 5 bases, leaving 6 bases of the junction unmatched.